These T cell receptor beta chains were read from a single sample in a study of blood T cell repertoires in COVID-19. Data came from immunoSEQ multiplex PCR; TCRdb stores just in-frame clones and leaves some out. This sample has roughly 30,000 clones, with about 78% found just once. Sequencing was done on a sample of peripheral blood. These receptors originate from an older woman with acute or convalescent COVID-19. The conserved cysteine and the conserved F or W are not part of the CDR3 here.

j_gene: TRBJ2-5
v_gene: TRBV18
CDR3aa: ASSPPTGKETQY

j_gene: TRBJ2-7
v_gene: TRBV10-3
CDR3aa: AISGGGVYEQY

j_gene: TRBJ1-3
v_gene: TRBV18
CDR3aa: ASSPPRTGAGNTIY

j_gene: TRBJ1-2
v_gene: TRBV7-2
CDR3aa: ASSPGQGAFYGYT

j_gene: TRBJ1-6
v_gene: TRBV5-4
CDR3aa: ASSLQGTGSPLH

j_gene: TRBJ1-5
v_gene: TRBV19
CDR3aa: ATSLSGVRGNQPQH

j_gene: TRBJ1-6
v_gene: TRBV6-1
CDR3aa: ASSERGQDYSPLH

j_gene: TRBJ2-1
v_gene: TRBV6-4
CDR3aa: ASTGTSGGQGEQF

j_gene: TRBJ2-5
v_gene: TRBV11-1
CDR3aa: ASSLSGAQY

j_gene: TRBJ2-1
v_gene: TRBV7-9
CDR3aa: ASSLGTPNEQF

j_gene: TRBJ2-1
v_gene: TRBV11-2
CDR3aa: ASSLDSTGRSF

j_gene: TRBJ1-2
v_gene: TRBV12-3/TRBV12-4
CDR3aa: ASSLDRNYGYT

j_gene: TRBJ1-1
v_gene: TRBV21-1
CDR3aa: ASSTLGTGAGNTEAF

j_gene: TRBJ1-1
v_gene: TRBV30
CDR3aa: AWSAHTKNTEAF

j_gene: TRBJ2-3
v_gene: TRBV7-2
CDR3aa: ASRAGTSGGLD

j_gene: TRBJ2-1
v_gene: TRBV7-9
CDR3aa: ASSLDPVKQF

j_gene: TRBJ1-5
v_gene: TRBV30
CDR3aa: AWSVQGNQPQH

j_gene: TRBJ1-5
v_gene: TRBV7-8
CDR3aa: ASSLKGWGQTNQPQH

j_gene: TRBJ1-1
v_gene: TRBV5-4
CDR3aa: ASSLVGQGNTEAF

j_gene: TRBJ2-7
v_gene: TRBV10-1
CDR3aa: ASSVGTSGGRYEQY